This T cell receptor (beta chain) was profiled in a study of identical twins. Study results and limitations: Conclusions were drawn cross-sectionally by statistical analysis, without following the same donors.

TCRdb recomputed calls from the 5' RACE reads with MiXCR, one row per CDR3 protein. This sample has roughly 1.6 million distinct CDR3 sequences, with roughly 35% found just once. This clonotype was counted many times. Its antigen is as yet unknown. Looked up from germline, CDR1 is ENHRY and CDR2 is SYGVKD. J was trimmed by 7 bases and V by 3 bases; bases with no gene match: 5. The CDR3 runs to 13 residues. The receptor was isolated from a newborn girl in good health. Input material: cord blood. V is TRBV10-3 and J is TRBJ2-5; 7 nucleotides agree with TRBD2. CDR3 sequence reads: CAISETSDGTQYF. In nucleotides, the CDR3 is TGTGCCATCAGTGAAACTAGCGACGGGACCCAGTACTTC.